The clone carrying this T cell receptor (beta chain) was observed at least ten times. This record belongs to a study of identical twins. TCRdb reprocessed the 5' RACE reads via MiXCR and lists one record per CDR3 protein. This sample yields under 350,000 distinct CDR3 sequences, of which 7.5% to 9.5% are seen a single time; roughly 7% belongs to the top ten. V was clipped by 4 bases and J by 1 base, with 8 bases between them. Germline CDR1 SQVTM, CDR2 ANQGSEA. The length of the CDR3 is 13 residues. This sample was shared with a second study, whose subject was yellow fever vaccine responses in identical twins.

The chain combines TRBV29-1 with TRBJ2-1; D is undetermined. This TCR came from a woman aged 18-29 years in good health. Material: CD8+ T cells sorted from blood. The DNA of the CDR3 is TGCAGCGTTGGTGCAGGTTCCTACAATGAGCAGTTCTTC. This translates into CSVGAGSYNEQFF.